This is a list of T cell receptor beta chains from one sample in a study of shared clonotypes between healthy human individuals. Profiling relied on immunoSEQ multiplex PCR, and the TCRdb table lists in-frame clones only, not all of them. The table lists 2 million to 2.5 million clones, 90% to 96% of them singletons. The sequenced material came from naive CD4+ T cells sorted from blood. The receptor source for this set is a man between 18 and 29 years old in good health. CDR3s include the opening cysteine and the closing phenylalanine or tryptophan. A D gene is named only where the DNA matches it firmly. Rows may omit the clone size; those that give it use once, few, many or a size class.

TRBJ1-2,NA,NA,TRBV6-1,CASSTRNYGYTF,TGTGCCAGCAGTACACGTAACTATGGCTACACCTTC
TRBJ1-3,NA,NA,TRBV6-1,CASSESRGTSGNTIYF,TGTGCCAGCAGTGAATCCAGGGGTACCTCTGGAAACACCATATATTTT
TRBJ2-7,TRBD2,NA,TRBV6-1,CASRYTSGYEQYF,TGTGCCAGCAGGTACACTAGCGGCTACGAGCAGTACTTC
TRBJ2-1,NA,NA,TRBV2,CASAIRAEQFF,TGTGCCAGCGCAATAAGGGCTGAGCAGTTCTTC
TRBJ1-2,NA,NA,TRBV9,CASSVDPDPNYGYTF,TGTGCCAGCAGCGTAGACCCAGACCCTAACTATGGCTACACCTTC
TRBJ1-5,NA,NA,TRBV30,CAWSVEGGQPQHF,TGTGCCTGGAGTGTAGAGGGTGGTCAGCCCCAGCATTTT
TRBJ2-7,NA,NA,TRBV5-1,CASSGSYEQYF,TGCGCCAGCTCCGGGTCCTACGAGCAGTACTTC
TRBJ1-3,NA,NA,TRBV5-6,CASSLEGAIYF,TGTGCCAGCAGCTTGGAAGGGGCCATATATTTT
TRBJ1-5,NA,NA,TRBV28,CASRTRGYSNQPQHF,TGTGCCAGCAGAACTAGGGGGTATAGCAATCAGCCCCAGCATTTT
TRBJ2-7,TRBD2,NA,TRBV19,CASSTLFPSGASSYEQYF,TGTGCCAGTAGTACCCTGTTCCCCAGCGGGGCAAGCTCCTACGAGCAGTACTTC
TRBJ1-3,NA,NA,TRBV10-3,CAISETGSGNTIYF,TGTGCCATCAGCGAGACCGGCTCTGGAAACACCATATATTTT
TRBJ2-7,NA,NA,TRBV18,CASSPGVSSYEQYF,TGTGCCAGCTCTCCGGGTGTTTCGTCCTACGAGCAGTACTTC
TRBJ2-3,NA,NA,TRBV30,CAWSRARSTDTQYF,TGTGCCTGGTCCAGGGCCCGGAGCACAGATACGCAGTATTTT
TRBJ2-7,NA,NA,TRBV10-3,CAISESADSYEQYF,TGTGCCATCAGTGAGTCCGCAGACTCCTACGAGCAGTACTTC
TRBJ2-3,NA,NA,TRBV5-1,CASTTTSGNSNTQYF,TGCGCCAGCACCACAACTTCCGGCAATTCCAATACGCAGTATTTT
TRBJ1-2,NA,NA,TRBV28,CASSLSGGGYTF,TGTGCCAGCAGTTTGAGTGGGGGCGGCTACACCTTC
TRBJ2-7,NA,NA,TRBV6-7,CASSKPAPGSYEQYF,TGTGCCAGCAGTAAGCCGGCACCTGGGTCCTACGAGCAGTACTTC
TRBJ1-5,TRBD1,NA,TRBV4-3,CASSQDTTGGSSNQPQHF,TGCGCCAGCAGCCAAGACACAACAGGGGGTTCAAGCAATCAGCCCCAGCATTTT
TRBJ2-5,NA,NA,TRBV11-2,CASSSLQETQYF,TGTGCCAGCAGCTCTTTACAAGAGACCCAGTACTTC
TRBJ2-5,NA,NA,TRBV5-1,CASSLGGDRRETQYF,TGCGCCAGCAGTCTTGGCGGGGACAGACGGGAGACCCAGTACTTC
TRBJ1-5,NA,few,TRBV6-6,CASSYSAGNQPQHF,TGTGCCAGCAGTTACTCGGCGGGCAATCAGCCCCAGCATTTT
TRBJ2-7,NA,NA,TRBV19,CATSAQERGTYEQYF,TGTGCCACCTCAGCACAGGAACGAGGAACCTACGAGCAGTACTTC
TRBJ2-2,TRBD2,NA,TRBV28,CASITGGSNTGELFF,TGTGCCAGCATTACCGGGGGGTCGAACACCGGGGAGCTGTTTTTT
TRBJ1-1,NA,NA,TRBV10-3,CAINTGRNTEAFF,TGTGCCATCAATACGGGCCGGAACACTGAAGCTTTCTTT
TRBJ2-2,TRBD2,NA,TRBV29-1,CSAAAGGRNTGELFF,TGCAGCGCCGCAGCGGGGGGGCGGAACACCGGGGAGCTGTTTTTT
TRBJ1-5,NA,NA,TRBV2,CASSEALQGQRPQHF,TGTGCCAGCAGTGAAGCGTTGCAGGGGCAGCGGCCCCAGCATTTT
TRBJ1-1,TRBD1,NA,TRBV6-4,CASRGQGAEGTEAFF,TGTGCCAGCAGGGGACAGGGGGCCGAAGGGACTGAAGCTTTCTTT
TRBJ2-5,NA,NA,TRBV5-6,CASRMRRPETQYF,TGTGCCAGCAGGATGCGGAGACCGGAGACCCAGTACTTC
TRBJ1-2,NA,NA,TRBV6-5,CASSGPGPNGYTF,TGTGCCAGCAGTGGACCGGGACCGAATGGCTACACCTTC
TRBJ2-3,NA,NA,TRBV6-6,CASSTTGAQYF,TGTGCCAGCAGTACTACGGGGGCTCAGTATTTT
TRBJ2-7,NA,NA,TRBV5-5,CASSLIRQVQYF,TGTGCCAGCAGCCTGATCAGACAAGTGCAGTACTTC
TRBJ2-1,NA,once,TRBV18,CASSPEVLGSWEQFF,TGTGCCAGCTCACCAGAAGTCTTGGGGTCGTGGGAGCAGTTCTTC
TRBJ2-2,NA,NA,TRBV12-5,CASGFRGGELFF,TGTGCTAGTGGTTTTCGGGGCGGGGAGCTGTTTTTT
TRBJ2-2,NA,NA,TRBV19,CASSIRAGTNTGELFF,TGTGCCAGTAGTATTAGGGCAGGGACGAACACCGGGGAGCTGTTTTTT
TRBJ2-1,NA,NA,TRBV20-1,CSALASNEQFF,TGCAGTGCCCTAGCTTCCAATGAGCAGTTCTTC
TRBJ2-3,TRBD2,NA,TRBV10-2,CATQEGLSTDTQYF,TGCGCCACTCAGGAGGGACTAAGCACAGATACGCAGTATTTT
TRBJ1-1,NA,NA,TRBV11-2,CASSSQGEMTEAFF,TGTGCCAGCAGCTCACAGGGCGAGATGACTGAAGCTTTCTTT
TRBJ1-4,TRBD1,NA,TRBV30,CAWTGQGRNEKLFF,TGTGCCTGGACCGGACAGGGACGCAATGAAAAACTGTTTTTT
TRBJ2-7,NA,NA,TRBV5-5,CASSPRTVDEQYF,TGTGCCAGCAGTCCTAGGACCGTGGACGAGCAGTACTTC
TRBJ1-6,TRBD1,NA,TRBV5-1,CASSPRTGGSSYNSPLHF,TGCGCCAGCAGCCCGCGGACAGGGGGGAGCTCCTATAATTCACCCCTCCACTTT
TRBJ2-7,NA,NA,TRBV7-8,CASSLVGGPYEQYF,TGTGCCAGCAGCTTAGTTGGGGGCCCCTACGAGCAGTACTTC
TRBJ2-7,NA,NA,TRBV19,CASSPGTYEQYF,TGTGCCAGTAGTCCAGGGACCTACGAGCAGTACTTC
TRBJ2-2,TRBD2,NA,TRBV5-6,CASILTGGPGELFF,TGTGCCAGCATCCTCACGGGAGGACCCGGGGAGCTGTTTTTT
TRBJ1-1,TRBD1,NA,TRBV9,CASSVGTGLNTEAFF,TGTGCCAGCAGCGTCGGGACAGGGCTGAACACTGAAGCTTTCTTT
TRBJ1-4,TRBD1,NA,TRBV19,CASSPTDRVAEKLFF,TGTGCCAGTAGTCCGACGGACAGGGTCGCTGAAAAACTGTTTTTT
TRBJ2-5,NA,NA,TRBV28,CASSQGVETQYF,TGTGCCAGCAGTCAAGGTGTAGAGACCCAGTACTTC
TRBJ2-3,NA,NA,TRBV7-9,CASSLVGSDTQYF,TGTGCCAGCAGCTTAGTTGGTTCAGATACGCAGTATTTT
TRBJ1-5,NA,NA,TRBV4-1,CASSQVIAGVVQPQHF,TGCGCCAGCAGCCAAGTAATCGCGGGGGTGGTCCAGCCCCAGCATTTT
TRBJ2-3,NA,NA,TRBV5-1,CASSLASTDTQYF,TGCGCCAGCAGCTTGGCCAGCACAGATACGCAGTATTTT
TRBJ2-5,NA,NA,TRBV5-4,CASSSTVGSAETQYF,TGTGCCAGCAGCTCGACTGTAGGGAGTGCGGAGACCCAGTACTTC
TRBJ2-3,TRBD2,NA,TRBV5-6,CASSLLSAGGATQYF,TGTGCCAGCAGCTTGTTGTCAGCGGGGGGAGCCACGCAGTATTTT
TRBJ1-2,TRBD1,NA,TRBV6-5,CASTTGGLGYTF,TGTGCCAGCACAACAGGGGGCTTGGGCTACACCTTC
TRBJ2-7,NA,NA,TRBV5-4,CASSFSGTARSYEQYF,TGTGCCAGCAGCTTCTCCGGGACTGCCAGATCCTACGAGCAGTACTTC
TRBJ1-2,NA,NA,TRBV2,CASSLTPNYGYTF,TGTGCCAGCAGTTTGACACCCAACTATGGCTACACCTTC
TRBJ1-5,NA,NA,TRBV7-9,CASSLWSGSINQPQHF,TGTGCCAGCAGCTTATGGTCAGGGAGTATCAATCAGCCCCAGCATTTT
TRBJ2-3,NA,NA,TRBV5-1,CASSLAYDRGLPTYTQYF,TGCGCCAGCAGCTTGGCCTACGACAGGGGACTACCCACATATACGCAGTATTTT
TRBJ2-5,NA,NA,TRBV7-9,CASSLSGFETQYF,TGTGCCAGCAGCTTATCAGGGTTTGAGACCCAGTACTTC